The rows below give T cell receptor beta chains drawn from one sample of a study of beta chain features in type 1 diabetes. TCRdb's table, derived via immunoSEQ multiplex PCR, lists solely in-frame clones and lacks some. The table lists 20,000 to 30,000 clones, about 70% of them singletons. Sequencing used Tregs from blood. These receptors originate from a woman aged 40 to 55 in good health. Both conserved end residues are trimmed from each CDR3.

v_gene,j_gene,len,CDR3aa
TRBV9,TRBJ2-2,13,ASSPRGTQGGELF
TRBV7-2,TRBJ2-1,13,ASSRSLAGYNEQF
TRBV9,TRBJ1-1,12,ASSEGQLNTEAF
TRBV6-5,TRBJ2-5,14,ASSFTSGGPQETQY
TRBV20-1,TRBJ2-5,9,SAEDGETQY
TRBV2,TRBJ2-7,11,ASSGPGAYEQY
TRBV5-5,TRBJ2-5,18,ASSLALTGIAAGALETQY
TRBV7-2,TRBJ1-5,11,ASSRDTYQPQH
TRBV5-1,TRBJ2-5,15,ASSLPPTSGAQETQY
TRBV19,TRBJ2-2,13,ASRNADRVAGELF
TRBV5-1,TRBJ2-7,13,ASSPTLTGTYEQY
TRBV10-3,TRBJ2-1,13,AISVPGLALYEQF
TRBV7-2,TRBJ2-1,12,ASTTGGVNNEQF
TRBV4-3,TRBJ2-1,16,ASSHAGTSGGPYNEQF
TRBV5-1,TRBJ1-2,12,ASTHSWDSYGYT
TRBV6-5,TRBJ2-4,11,ASISTGGGIQY
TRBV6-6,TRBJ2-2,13,ASRLLQGGAGELF
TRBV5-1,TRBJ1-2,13,ASSTAQGFNYGYT
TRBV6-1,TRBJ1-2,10,AGRTVNYGYT
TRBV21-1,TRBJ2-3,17,ASSNNREIAGWKTDTQY
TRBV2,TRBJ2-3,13,ASSERSGGRKTQY
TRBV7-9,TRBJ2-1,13,ASSLGDSPYNEQF
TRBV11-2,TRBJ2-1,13,ASSSRGSSYNEQF
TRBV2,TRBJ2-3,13,ASSRSGVRTDTQY
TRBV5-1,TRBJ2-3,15,ASSLKSGGGPWDTQY
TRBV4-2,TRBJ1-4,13,ASSRGQATNEKLF
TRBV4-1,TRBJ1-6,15,ASSQVQDPGGGSPLH
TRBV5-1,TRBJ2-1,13,ASSQIGSEGNEQF
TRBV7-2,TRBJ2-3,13,ASSRGLAGVNTQY
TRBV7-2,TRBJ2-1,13,ASSLAGSSYNEQF
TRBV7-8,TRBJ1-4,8,ASSLEKLF
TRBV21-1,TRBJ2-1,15,ASSVVGGTECYNEQF
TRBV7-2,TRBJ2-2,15,ASSHPRGPSNTGELF
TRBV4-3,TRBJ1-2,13,ASSQEVTSVRGYT
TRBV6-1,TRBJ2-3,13,ASSPGLAGGMLEY
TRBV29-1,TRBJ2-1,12,SVNGGQLNNEQF
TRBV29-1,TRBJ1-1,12,SVARVVGNTEAF
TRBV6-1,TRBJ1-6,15,ASSDSRSLSYNSPLH
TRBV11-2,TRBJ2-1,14,ASSLVAETLYNEQF
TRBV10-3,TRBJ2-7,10,AISELAIEQY
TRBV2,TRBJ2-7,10,ASSRGVYEQY
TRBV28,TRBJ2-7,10,ASFTGYYEQY
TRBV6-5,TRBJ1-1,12,ASSYWTGNTEAF
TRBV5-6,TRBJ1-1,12,ASSLAPGNTEAF
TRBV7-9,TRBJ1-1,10,ASSLTGLGAF
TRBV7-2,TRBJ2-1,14,ASSLVHSGDHNEQF
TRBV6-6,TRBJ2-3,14,ASSYGGGAGTDTQY
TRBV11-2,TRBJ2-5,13,ASSLPGQGGETQY
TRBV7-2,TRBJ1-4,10,ASSSQGSELF
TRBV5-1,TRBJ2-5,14,ASSFKTTGGQQTQY
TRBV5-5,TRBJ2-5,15,ASSLTFAQSYQETQY
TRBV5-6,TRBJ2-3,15,ASSLRLGSTRTDTQY
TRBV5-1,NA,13,ASCYGLAGTYEQY
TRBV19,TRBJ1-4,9,ASSPGEKLF
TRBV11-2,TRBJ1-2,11,ASSQGQGYGYT
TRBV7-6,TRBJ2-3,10,ASSLSTDTQY
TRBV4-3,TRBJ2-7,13,ASSPRLARTYEQY
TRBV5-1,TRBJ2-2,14,ASTFTGGHNTGELF